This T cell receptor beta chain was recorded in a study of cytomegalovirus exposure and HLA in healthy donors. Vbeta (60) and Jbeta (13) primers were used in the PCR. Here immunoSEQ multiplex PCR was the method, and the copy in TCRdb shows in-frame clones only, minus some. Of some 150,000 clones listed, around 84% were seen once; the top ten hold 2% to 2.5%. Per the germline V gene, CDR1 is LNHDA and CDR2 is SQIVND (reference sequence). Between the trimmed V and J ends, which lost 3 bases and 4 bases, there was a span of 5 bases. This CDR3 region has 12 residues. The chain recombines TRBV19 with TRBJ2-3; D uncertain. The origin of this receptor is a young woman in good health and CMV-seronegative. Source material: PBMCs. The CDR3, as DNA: TGTGCCAGTAGTATCAGGCCAGATACGCAGTATTTT. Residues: CASSIRPDTQYF. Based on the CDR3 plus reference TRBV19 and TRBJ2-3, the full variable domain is DGGITQSPKYLFRKEGQNVTLSCEQNLNHDAMYWYRQDPGQGLRLIYYSQIVNDFQKGDIAEGYSVSREKKESFPLTVTSAQKNPTAFYLCASSIRPDTQYFGPGTRLTVL.